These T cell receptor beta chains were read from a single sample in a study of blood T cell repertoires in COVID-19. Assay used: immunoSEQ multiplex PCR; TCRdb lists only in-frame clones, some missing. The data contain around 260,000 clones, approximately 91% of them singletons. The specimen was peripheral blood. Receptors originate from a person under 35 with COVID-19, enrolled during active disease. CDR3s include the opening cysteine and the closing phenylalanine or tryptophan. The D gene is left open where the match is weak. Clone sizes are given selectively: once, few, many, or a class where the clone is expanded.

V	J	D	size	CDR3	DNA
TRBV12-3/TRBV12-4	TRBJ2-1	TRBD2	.	CASSLAAGEQFF	TGTGCCAGCAGTCTAGCGGCAGGGGAGCAGTTCTTC
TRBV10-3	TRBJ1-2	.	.	CATTGGHGYTF	TGTGCCACAACGGGGGGCCATGGCTACACCTTC
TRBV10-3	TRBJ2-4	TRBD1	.	CAISAGTAQNIQYF	TGTGCCATCAGTGCGGGGACAGCCCAAAACATTCAGTACTTC
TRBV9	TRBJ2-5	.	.	CASSEGHRQETQYF	TGTGCCAGCAGCGAGGGACATCGCCAAGAGACCCAGTACTTC
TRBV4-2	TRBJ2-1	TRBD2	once	CASSPSSSGDYTEQFF	TGTGCCAGCAGCCCCAGCTCTAGCGGCGATTACACTGAGCAGTTCTTC
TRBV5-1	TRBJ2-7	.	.	CASSGGVVAYEQYF	TGCGCCAGCAGCGGCGGGGTCGTCGCCTACGAGCAGTACTTC
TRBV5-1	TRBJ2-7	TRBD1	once	CASFSGTATYEQYF	TGCGCCAGCTTCTCCGGGACAGCCACCTACGAGCAGTACTTC
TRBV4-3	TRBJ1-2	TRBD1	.	CASSPLFRDSGEKGYGYTF	TGCGCCAGCAGCCCCCTTTTCCGGGACAGTGGGGAAAAGGGCTATGGCTACACCTTC
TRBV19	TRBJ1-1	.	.	CASSPTSSTEAFF	TGTGCCAGTAGTCCTACTAGCAGCACTGAAGCTTTCTTT
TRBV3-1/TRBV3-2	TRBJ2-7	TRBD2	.	CASSQERLAASYEQYF	TGTGCCAGCAGCCAAGAAAGGCTAGCGGCCTCCTACGAGCAGTACTTC
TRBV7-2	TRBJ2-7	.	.	CASSSPRGGVYEQYF	TGTGCCAGCAGCTCCCCCAGGGGAGGGGTCTACGAGCAGTACTTC
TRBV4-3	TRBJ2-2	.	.	CASSQDTSVTGELFF	TGCGCCAGCAGCCAAGATACGTCGGTGACCGGGGAGCTGTTTTTT
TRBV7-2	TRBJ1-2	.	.	CASSLFAENNYGYTF	TGTGCCAGCAGCTTATTCGCCGAGAATAACTATGGCTACACCTTC
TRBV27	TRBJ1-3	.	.	CASSLGLSGNTIYF	TGTGCCAGCAGTTTAGGGCTTTCTGGAAACACCATATATTTT
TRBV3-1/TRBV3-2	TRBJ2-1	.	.	CASSGVDLGRGEQFF	TGTGCCAGCAGCGGGGTTGACCTGGGGCGGGGTGAGCAGTTCTTC
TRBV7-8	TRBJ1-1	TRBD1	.	CASSSRDRGSNTEAFF	TGTGCCAGCAGCTCCCGGGACAGGGGAAGTAACACTGAAGCTTTCTTT
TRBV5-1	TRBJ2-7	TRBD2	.	CASSLGEGGPYEQYF	TGCGCCAGCAGCCTGGGAGAGGGAGGGCCGTACGAGCAGTACTTC
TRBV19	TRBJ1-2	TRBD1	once	CASSIRDSRYTF	TGTGCCAGTAGTATAAGGGACAGCCGCTACACCTTC
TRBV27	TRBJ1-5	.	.	CASGAGGNQPQHF	TGTGCCAGCGGGGCGGGGGGCAATCAGCCCCAGCATTTT
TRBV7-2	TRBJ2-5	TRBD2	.	CASSLGQLLAGQETQYF	TGTGCCAGCAGCCTAGGACAGTTACTAGCGGGACAAGAGACCCAGTACTTC
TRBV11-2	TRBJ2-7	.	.	CASSLDARPIYEQYF	TGTGCCAGCAGCTTAGATGCTAGGCCAATATACGAGCAGTACTTC
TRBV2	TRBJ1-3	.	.	CASSDGQIGNTIYF	TGTGCCAGCAGTGATGGCCAAATTGGAAACACCATATATTTT
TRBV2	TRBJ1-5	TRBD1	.	CASGLDRGNQPQHF	TGTGCCAGCGGGTTGGACAGGGGAAATCAGCCCCAGCATTTT
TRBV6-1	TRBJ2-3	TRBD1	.	CASSEWDRASDTQYF	TGTGCCAGCAGTGAATGGGACAGGGCTTCAGATACGCAGTATTTT
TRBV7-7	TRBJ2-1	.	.	CASSLSAHEDNEQFF	TGTGCCAGCAGCCTTTCTGCCCACGAGGACAATGAGCAGTTCTTC